This T cell receptor (beta chain) was identified in a study of T cells after yellow fever vaccination. Study-level findings and limits: A limited proportion of clonotypes was detected within both the CD4 and CD8 compartments. Among primary-vaccination clones, most reappeared after the booster, at almost 98% for CD4 and roughly 90% for CD8.

V was pared by 2 bases and J by 0 bases, with 18 bases between. CDR1 is SGHTA, CDR2 FQGTGA, per germline. This CDR3 spans 18 amino acids. This clonotype has a count of ten or more. Synthesis of TCR cDNA relied on 5'RACE template switching, which attached a universal primer site and UMIs. TCRdb independently ran MiXCR on the 5' RACE reads; one entry per CDR3 protein. The sample has around 60,000 distinct CDR3 sequences, around 6.1% seen once. The source was PBMCs, either bulk or a sorted T-cell subset (CD4+, CD8+, memory, or dextramer-sorted; not recorded which), collected on the day of the yellow fever booster vaccination. The chain couples TRBV7-3 to TRBJ2-3; D unclear. The sequence was collected from a man younger than 35 who received the YFV17D yellow fever vaccine. The CDR3 reads CASSLGLRIPTSTDTQYF. The DNA of the CDR3 is TGTGCCAGCAGCTTAGGCCTACGGATTCCCACTAGCACAGATACGCAGTATTTT.